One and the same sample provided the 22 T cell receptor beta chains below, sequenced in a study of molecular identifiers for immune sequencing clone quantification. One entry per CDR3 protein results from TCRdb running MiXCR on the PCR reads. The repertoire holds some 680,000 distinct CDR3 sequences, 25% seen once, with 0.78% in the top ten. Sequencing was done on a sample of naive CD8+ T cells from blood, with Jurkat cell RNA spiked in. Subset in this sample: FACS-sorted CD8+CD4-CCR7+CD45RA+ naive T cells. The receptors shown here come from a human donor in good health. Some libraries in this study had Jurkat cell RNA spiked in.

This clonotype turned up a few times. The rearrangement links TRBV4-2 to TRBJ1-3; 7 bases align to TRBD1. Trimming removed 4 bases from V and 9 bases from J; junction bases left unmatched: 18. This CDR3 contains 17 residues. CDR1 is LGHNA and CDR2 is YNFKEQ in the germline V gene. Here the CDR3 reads CASSPGTVTGTTTTIYF. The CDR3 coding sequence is TGTGCCAGCAGCCCAGGAACCGTGACAGGGACCACTACCACCATATATTTT.

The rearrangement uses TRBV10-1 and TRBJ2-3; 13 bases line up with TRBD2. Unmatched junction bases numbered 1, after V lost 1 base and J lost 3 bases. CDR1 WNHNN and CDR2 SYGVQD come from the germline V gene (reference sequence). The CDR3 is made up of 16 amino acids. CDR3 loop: CASSEWTSGGTDTQYF. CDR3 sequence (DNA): TGCGCCAGCAGTGAGTGGACTAGCGGGGGAACAGATACGCAGTATTTT.

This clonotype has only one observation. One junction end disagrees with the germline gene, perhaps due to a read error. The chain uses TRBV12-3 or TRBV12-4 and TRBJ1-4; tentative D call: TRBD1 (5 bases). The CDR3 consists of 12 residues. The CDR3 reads CASSPRGESLLF. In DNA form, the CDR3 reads TGTGCCAGCAGCCCGCGAGGGGAATCCCTGTTATTT.

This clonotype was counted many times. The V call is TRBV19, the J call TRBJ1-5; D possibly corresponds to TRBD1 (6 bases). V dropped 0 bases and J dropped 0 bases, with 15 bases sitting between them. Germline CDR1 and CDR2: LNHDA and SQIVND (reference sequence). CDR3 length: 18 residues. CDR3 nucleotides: TGTGCCAGTAGTATAGAGGACAGAGCCGGCCTTAGCAATCAGCCCCAGCATTTT. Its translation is CASSIEDRAGLSNQPQHF.

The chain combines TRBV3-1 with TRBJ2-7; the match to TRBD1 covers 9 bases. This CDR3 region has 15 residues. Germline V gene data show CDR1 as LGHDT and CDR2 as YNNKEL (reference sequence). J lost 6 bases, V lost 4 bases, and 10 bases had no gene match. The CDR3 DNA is TGTGCCAGCAGCCGCAGCCCGGACAGGGGTTCCGAGCAGTACTTC. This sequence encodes CASSRSPDRGSEQYF.

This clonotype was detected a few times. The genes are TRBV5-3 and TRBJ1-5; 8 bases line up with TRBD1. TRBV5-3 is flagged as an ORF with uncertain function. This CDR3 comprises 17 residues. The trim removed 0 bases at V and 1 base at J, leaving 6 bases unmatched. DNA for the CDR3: TGTGCCAGAAGCTTGGCCTCTAGGGACAGGAGCAATCAGCCCCAGCATTTT. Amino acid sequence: CARSLASRDRSNQPQHF.

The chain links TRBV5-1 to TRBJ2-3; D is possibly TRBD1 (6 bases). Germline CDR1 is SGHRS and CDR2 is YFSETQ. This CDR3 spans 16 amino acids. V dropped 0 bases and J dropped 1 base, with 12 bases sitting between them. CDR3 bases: TGCGCCAGCAGCTTGGGGACAGCTACTGGCACAGATACGCAGTATTTT. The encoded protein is CASSLGTATGTDTQYF.

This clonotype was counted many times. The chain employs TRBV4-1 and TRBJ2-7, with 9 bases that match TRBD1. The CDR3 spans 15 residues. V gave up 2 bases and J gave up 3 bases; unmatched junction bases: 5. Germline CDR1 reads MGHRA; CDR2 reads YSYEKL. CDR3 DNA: TGCGCCAGCAGCCAATGGACAGGGGCGAGCTACGAGCAGTACTTC. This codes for CASSQWTGASYEQYF.

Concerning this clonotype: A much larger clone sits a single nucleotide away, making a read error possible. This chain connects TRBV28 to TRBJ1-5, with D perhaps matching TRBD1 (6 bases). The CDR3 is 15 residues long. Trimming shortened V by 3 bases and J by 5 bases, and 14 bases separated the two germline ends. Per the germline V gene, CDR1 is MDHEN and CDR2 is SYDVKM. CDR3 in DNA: TGTGCCAGCAGTTTCGTAGGGGGGGGGGATCAGCCCCAGCATTTT. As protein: CASSFVGGGDQPQHF.

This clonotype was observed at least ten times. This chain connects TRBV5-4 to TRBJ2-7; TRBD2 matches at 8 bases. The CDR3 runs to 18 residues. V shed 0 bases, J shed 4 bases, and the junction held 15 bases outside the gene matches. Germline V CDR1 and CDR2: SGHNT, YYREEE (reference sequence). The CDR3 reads CASSLEVFGTSGDYEQYF. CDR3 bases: TGTGCCAGCAGCTTGGAAGTTTTCGGTACTAGCGGTGATTACGAGCAGTACTTC.

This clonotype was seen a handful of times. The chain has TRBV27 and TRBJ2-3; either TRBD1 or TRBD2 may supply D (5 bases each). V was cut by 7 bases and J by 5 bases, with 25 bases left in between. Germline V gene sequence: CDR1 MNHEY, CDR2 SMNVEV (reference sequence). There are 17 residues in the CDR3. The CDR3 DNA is TGTGCCAGCACCCGAACCACGGTGAGGGGTGGAGTAGATACGCAGTATTTT. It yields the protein CASTRTTVRGGVDTQYF.

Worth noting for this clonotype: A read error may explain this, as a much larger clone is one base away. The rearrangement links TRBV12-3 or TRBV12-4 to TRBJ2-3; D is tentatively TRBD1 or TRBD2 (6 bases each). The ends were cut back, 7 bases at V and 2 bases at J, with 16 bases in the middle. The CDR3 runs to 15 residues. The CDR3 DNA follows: TGTGCCAGCACCCGCCGGGGGCAACACACAGATACGCAGTATTTT. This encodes CASTRRGQHTDTQYF.

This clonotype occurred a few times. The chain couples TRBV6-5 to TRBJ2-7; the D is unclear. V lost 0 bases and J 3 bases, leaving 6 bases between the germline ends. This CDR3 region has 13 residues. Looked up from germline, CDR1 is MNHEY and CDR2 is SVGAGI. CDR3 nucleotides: TGTGCCAGCAGTTACTCTCACTACTACGAGCAGTACTTC. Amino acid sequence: CASSYSHYYEQYF.

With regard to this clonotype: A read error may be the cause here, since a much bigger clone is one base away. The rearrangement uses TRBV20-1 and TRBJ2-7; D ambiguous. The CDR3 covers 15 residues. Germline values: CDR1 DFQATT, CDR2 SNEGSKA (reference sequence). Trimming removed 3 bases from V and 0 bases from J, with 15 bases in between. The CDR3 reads CSASDPADYSYEQYF. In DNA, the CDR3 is TGCAGTGCTAGTGATCCGGCGGATTACTCCTACGAGCAGTACTTC.

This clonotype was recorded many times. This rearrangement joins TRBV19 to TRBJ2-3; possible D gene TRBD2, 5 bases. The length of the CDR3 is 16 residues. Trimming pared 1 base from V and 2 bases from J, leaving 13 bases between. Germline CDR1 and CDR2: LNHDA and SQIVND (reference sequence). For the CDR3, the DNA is TGTGCCAGTAGTATAGCAGCGGAGCCCCACACAGATACGCAGTATTTT. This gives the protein CASSIAAEPHTDTQYF.

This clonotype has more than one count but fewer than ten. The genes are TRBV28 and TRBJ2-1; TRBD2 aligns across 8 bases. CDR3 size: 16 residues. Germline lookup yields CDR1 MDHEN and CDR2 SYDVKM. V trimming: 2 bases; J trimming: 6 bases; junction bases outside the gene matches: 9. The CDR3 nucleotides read TGTGCCAGCAGTTTACTAGCGGGCCACCCACCCAATGAGCAGTTCTTC. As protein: CASSLLAGHPPNEQFF.

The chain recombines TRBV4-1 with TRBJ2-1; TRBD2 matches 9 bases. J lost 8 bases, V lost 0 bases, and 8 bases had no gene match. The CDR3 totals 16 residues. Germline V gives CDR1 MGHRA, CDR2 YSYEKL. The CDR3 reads CASSQEAGGAEHEQFF. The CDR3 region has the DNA TGCGCCAGCAGCCAAGAGGCGGGAGGGGCGGAGCATGAGCAGTTCTTC.

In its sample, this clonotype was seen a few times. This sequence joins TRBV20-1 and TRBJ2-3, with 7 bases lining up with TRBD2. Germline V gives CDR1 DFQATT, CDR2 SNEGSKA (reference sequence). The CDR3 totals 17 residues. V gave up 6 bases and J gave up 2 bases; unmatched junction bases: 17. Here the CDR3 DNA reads TGCAGTGCCGTACCACCAAAGCGGGGCCCCGACACAGATACGCAGTATTTT. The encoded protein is CSAVPPKRGPDTDTQYF.

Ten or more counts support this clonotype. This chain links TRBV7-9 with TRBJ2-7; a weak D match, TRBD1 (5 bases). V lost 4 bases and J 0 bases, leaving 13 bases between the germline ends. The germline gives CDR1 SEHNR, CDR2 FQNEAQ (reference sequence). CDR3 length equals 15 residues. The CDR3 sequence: CASSSKTAVSYEQYF. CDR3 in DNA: TGTGCCAGCAGCTCGAAGACAGCTGTCTCCTACGAGCAGTACTTC.

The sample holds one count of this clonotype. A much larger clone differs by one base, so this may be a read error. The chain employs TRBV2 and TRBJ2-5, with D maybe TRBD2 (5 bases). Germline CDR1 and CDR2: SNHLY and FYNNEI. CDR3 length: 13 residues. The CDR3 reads CVSSGYGEETQYF. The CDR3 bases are TGTGTCAGCTCGGGGTACGGGGAAGAGACCCAGTACTTC.

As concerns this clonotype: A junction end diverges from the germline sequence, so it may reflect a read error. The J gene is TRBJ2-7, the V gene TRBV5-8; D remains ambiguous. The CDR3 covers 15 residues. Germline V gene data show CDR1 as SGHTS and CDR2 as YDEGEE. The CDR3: CTSSLGVGISYEQYF. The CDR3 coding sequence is TGTACCAGCAGCTTGGGCGTAGGGATCTCCTACGAGCAGTACTTC.

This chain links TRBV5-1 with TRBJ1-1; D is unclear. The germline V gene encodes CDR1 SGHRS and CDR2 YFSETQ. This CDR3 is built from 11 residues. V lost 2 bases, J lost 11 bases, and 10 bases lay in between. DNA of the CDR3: TGCGCCAGCAGCTTCAACCAGGACGCTTTCTTT. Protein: CASSFNQDAFF. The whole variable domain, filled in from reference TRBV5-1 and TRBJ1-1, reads KAGVTQTPRYLIKTRGQQVTLSCSPISGHRSVSWYQQTPGQGLQFLFEYFSETQRNKGNFPGRFSGRQFSNSRSEMNVSTLELGDSALYLCASSFNQDAFFGQGTRLTVV.